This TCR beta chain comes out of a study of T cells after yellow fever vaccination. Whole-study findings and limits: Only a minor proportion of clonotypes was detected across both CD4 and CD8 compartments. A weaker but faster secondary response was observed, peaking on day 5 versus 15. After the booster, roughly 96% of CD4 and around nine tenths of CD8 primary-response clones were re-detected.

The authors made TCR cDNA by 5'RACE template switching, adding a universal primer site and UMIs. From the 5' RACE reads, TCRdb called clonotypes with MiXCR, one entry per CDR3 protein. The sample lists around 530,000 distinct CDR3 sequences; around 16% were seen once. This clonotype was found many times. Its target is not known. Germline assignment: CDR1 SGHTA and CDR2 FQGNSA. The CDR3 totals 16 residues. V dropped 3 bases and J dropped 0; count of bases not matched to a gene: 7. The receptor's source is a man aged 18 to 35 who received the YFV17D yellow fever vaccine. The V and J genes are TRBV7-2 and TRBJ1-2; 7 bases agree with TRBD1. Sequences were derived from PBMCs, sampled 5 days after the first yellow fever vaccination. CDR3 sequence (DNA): TGTGCCAGCAGCTTGGGGACAGCTCTAGCTAACTATGGCTACACCTTC. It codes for CASSLGTALANYGYTF.